This TCR beta chain stems from a study of control samples from healthy donors and cancer patients. The assay was immunoSEQ multiplex PCR, and TCRdb's table has in-frame clones only and misses some. The sample lists around 120,000 clones, about 92% seen once, with about 1.5% in the top ten. V gave up 2 bases and J gave up 5 bases; unmatched junction bases: 7. This CDR3 spans 15 amino acids. Germline assignment: CDR1 SGHRS and CDR2 YFSETQ. The sequence derives from a man aged 50-59 years with head and neck cancer. The chain employs TRBV5-1 and TRBJ1-1, with 9 bases lining up with TRBD1. The specimen sequenced was PBMCs. This CDR3 is CASSLDGQGRTEAFF. For the CDR3, the DNA is TGCGCCAGCAGCTTAGACGGACAGGGGAGAACTGAAGCTTTCTTT.